This record concerns one TCR beta chain sequence. Its antigen is currently unknown. The CDR3 is made up of 13 amino acids. Germline CDR1 and CDR2: MNHNS and SASEGT. V was cut by 11 bases and J by 3 bases, with 16 bases left in between. These data come from a study of beta chain features in type 1 diabetes. General study findings and limits: For cells with high TCR expression, cDNA sequencing could yield over-representation. Patients' naive, central memory and regulatory TCRB repertoires appeared more alike than those of healthy donors. A pattern of fewer insertions and more deletions at VDJ junctions was seen in type 1 diabetes patients.

Isolated RNA was reverse transcribed in full, so expressed TCRB transcripts were sequenced. Mean read depth for naive, central memory and regulatory T cell samples was about 3.6 million reads. The method was immunoSEQ multiplex PCR; TCRdb's version includes in-frame clones alone and lacks a portion of them. Here the sample spans around 430,000 clones, approximately 28% being singletons. This TCR derives from a man aged 18 to 30 in good health. This chain links TRBV6-1 with TRBJ1-2, with unresolved D. The specimen was naive CD4+ T cells from blood. Written as DNA, the CDR3 is TGTGCCTCCTCCCCCCGGGCTGACTATGGCTACACCTTC. This gives the protein CASSPRADYGYTF.